Following are 14 T cell receptor beta chains from one sample sequenced in a study of blood T cells in healthy people across ages (dated by TCRdb to between 2014 and 2017). Library preparation used 5' RACE. Sequencing instrument: Illumina HiSeq 2500. The second PCR ran for roughly 7 to 11 cycles and used a J-beta primer mix along with a sample-barcoded 5' primer. The public sequencing data were trimmed at Q25 with fastp and processed into clonotypes with MiXCR by TCRdb, which kept only in-frame beta chains. One record per CDR3 amino acid sequence lists the most common genes and DNA. A total of about 780,000 distinct CDR3 sequences appear in this sample, about 45% of them only once. Less than 20% of the sample rests with the top ten. The source material was blood. The receptors shown here come from an older man in good health.

This clonotype was observed a few times. The chain employs TRBV2 and TRBJ2-1, with TRBD1 identical over 12 bases. Germline lookup yields CDR1 SNHLY and CDR2 FYNNEI. The CDR3 contains 14 residues. The V and J ends lost 11 bases and 8 bases, in that order; junction bases with no gene match: 10. CDR3 sequence: CASPTGDRGHEQFF. CDR3 nucleotide sequence: TGTGCCTCGCCGACCGGGGACAGGGGGCATGAGCAGTTCTTC.

There are a few counts of this clonotype. The rearrangement joins TRBV20-1 to TRBJ2-7, with D possibly TRBD1 on 6 matching bases. Trimming left V 5 bases short and J 3 bases short, with 17 bases between. In germline, CDR1 is DFQATT, CDR2 SNEGSKA (reference sequence). The CDR3 runs 14 residues. CDR3 sequence (DNA): TGCAGTGCTGGAAAGGGGGATGTAGTCTACGAGCAGTACTTC. Residues: CSAGKGDVVYEQYF.

The sample holds many counts of this clonotype. This rearrangement joins TRBV12-3 or TRBV12-4 to TRBJ2-3; tentative D call: TRBD2 (5 bases). With 6 bases removed from V and 2 bases from J, the gap between germline ends came to 9 bases. The CDR3 loop spans 13 amino acids. The CDR3 protein is CASSHGLTDTQYF. For the CDR3, the DNA is TGTGCCAGCAGCCACGGACTCACAGATACGCAGTATTTT.

Points on this clonotype: One base away lies a much larger clone, so this may be a sequencing read error. The chain uses TRBV20-1 and TRBJ2-1; D is ambiguous. Germline CDR1 and CDR2: DFQATT and SNEGSKA (reference sequence). V lost 6 bases and J lost 15, with 24 bases in between. The CDR3 is 13 residues long. CDR3: CSATDSDWVAPFF. The CDR3 DNA sequence: TGCAGTGCAACCGACTCGGATTGGGTCGCACCGTTCTTC.

This chain joins TRBV12-1 and TRBJ1-5. TRBV12-1 is designated a pseudogene. There are 14 residues in the CDR3. CDR3 sequence reads: CASSLGIINQPQHF. Written as DNA, the CDR3 is TGTGCCAGCAGCTTGGGAATTATCAATCAGCCCCAGCATTTT.

V usage is TRBV12-3 or TRBV12-4 and J usage is TRBJ2-3; no firm D call. CDR3 length: 13 residues. V was cut by 5 bases and J by 2 bases, with 8 bases left in between. The CDR3 loop reads CASSRRNTDTQYF. DNA for the CDR3: TGTGCCAGCAGTAGGCGGAACACAGATACGCAGTATTTT.

In DNA form, the CDR3 reads TGCGCCAGCAGCCGGGACTGGACAGATACGCAGTATTTT. Translated: CASSRDWTDTQYF. The chain links TRBV5-1 to TRBJ2-3; TRBD2 might be the D (6 bases). Germline V CDR1 and CDR2: SGHRS, YFSETQ. Trimming took off 4 bases at V and 3 bases at J, with 9 bases between the two ends. The CDR3 covers 13 residues.

This chain links TRBV12-3 or TRBV12-4 with TRBJ2-7, with no clear D. The CDR3 consists of 13 residues. V shed 3 bases and J shed 3 bases, with 9 bases lying between them. Written as DNA, the CDR3 is TGTGCCAGCAGTTTTACAGCCTACTACGAGCAGTACTTC. This encodes CASSFTAYYEQYF.

This chain uses TRBV7-9 with TRBJ2-7; 12 bases align to TRBD2. The CDR3 has 18 amino acids. V lost 3 bases and J lost 0; bases outside the gene matches: 9. CDR1 and CDR2 from the germline V gene are SEHNR and FQNEAQ (reference sequence). The CDR3, as DNA: TGTGCCAGCAGCTTGGAGGGACTAGCGGGCGGGAGCTCCTACGAGCAGTACTTC. This codes for CASSLEGLAGGSSYEQYF.

The chain is built from TRBV6-2 or TRBV6-3 and TRBJ2-7, with TRBD2 matching 11 bases. CDR3 length equals 13 residues. V dropped 8 bases and J dropped 4; count of bases not matched to a gene: 4. The germline CDR1 and CDR2 sequences are MNHEY and SVGEGT. The CDR3 bases are TGTGCCAGCGACCTAGCGGGAGGATACGAGCAGTACTTC. Its translation is CASDLAGGYEQYF.

This clonotype was recorded many times. The chain has TRBV6-4 and TRBJ1-1; D not certain. CDR1 and CDR2 from the germline V gene are MRHNA and SNTAGT. V gave up 6 bases and J gave up 1 base, with 12 bases separating them. CDR3 length: 14 amino acids. The CDR3 reads CASREDGANTEAFF. The CDR3 nucleotides read TGTGCCAGCAGAGAAGACGGCGCGAACACTGAAGCTTTCTTT.

The table lists this clonotype with many counts. The chain joins TRBV5-1 to TRBJ2-5; D is unclear. Trimming removed 2 bases at V and 5 bases at J, with 10 bases between. This CDR3 has 13 amino acids. The germline gives CDR1 SGHRS, CDR2 YFSETQ. CDR3 coding DNA: TGCGCCAGCAGCTTATCCGGCTCTGAGACCCAGTACTTC. This sequence encodes CASSLSGSETQYF.

V usage is TRBV9 and J usage is TRBJ2-3; no definite D call. Trimming took off 3 bases at V and 9 bases at J, with 14 bases between the two ends. This CDR3 has 13 residues. Germline V gene sequence: CDR1 SGDLS, CDR2 YYNGEE. CDR3 coding DNA: TGTGCCAGCAGCGCTCCGACGGGCCCAACGCAGTATTTT. Translation: CASSAPTGPTQYF.

A remark on this clonotype: Germline and junction disagree at one end, which may indicate a read error. The chain links TRBV29-1 to TRBJ2-3; 10 nucleotides line up with TRBD2. CDR3 length: 15 amino acids. The germline V gene encodes CDR1 SQVTM and CDR2 ANQGSEA. DNA for the CDR3: TGCAGCATTGAAGCGCTAGCGGGAGGCACAGATACGCAGTATTTT. It translates to CSIEALAGGTDTQYF.